This TCR beta chain was found in a study of blood T cell repertoires in COVID-19. On the study more broadly: Samples taken during acute and convalescent COVID-19 were collected in the United States, Italy and Spain. T cells, B-cell-depleted T cells, or PBMCs provided the cDNA or gDNA that served as material.

TCRdb keeps only in-frame clones here, not all; method: immunoSEQ multiplex PCR. The table shows over 75,000 clones, with roughly 88% occurring only once. Germline V gene data show CDR1 as SGHNT and CDR2 as YYREEE (reference sequence). The CDR3 has 15 amino acids. V shed 0 bases and J 4 bases; nucleotides not matched to a gene: 6. The V and J genes are TRBV5-4 and TRBJ1-1; 7 bases fit TRBD1. Sequencing was done on a sample of peripheral blood. The receptor was isolated from a human donor with active COVID-19. The donor label of this sample is uncertain. DNA of the CDR3: TGTGCCAGCAGCTTGGCCGGAGCAGGGGGCACTGAAGCTTTCTTT. Translated, it gives CASSLAGAGGTEAFF.